Included here is one T cell receptor beta chain sequence, with context. The CDR3 regions of TCR beta were amplified from RNA transcripts. Carried out on the TCR CDR3, a first-round RT-PCR used the HTBI primer set. TCRdb itself ran the multiplex PCR reads through MiXCR, one entry per CDR3 protein. The sample yields about 560,000 distinct CDR3 sequences, around 17% seen once. The germline V gene encodes CDR1 DFQATT and CDR2 SNEGSKA (reference sequence). V shed 6 bases and J shed 4 bases, with 15 bases lying between them. This CDR3 comprises 14 residues. The data belong to a study of T cells in Graves' hyperthyroidism and ophthalmopathy.

This chain connects TRBV20-1 to TRBJ1-4, with D possibly TRBD1 on 5 matching bases. The receptor was derived from a woman aged 18-29 years with Graves' hyperthyroidism. Source material: blood. The CDR3 is CSAHLGAGNEKLFF. CDR3 DNA sequence: TGCAGTGCCCACCTCGGGGCGGGTAATGAAAAACTGTTTTTT.